This T cell receptor beta chain was retrieved from a study of vaccination effects on CD4 cells after COVID-19. Study observations and caveats: Late in the post-vaccination period, infection-induced and vaccine-induced clones underwent marked clonal contraction. Common cold coronaviruses were cross-recognized by only 1 of 255 vaccine-induced clones in healthy vaccinees.

Clones were read by immunoSEQ multiplex PCR, and TCRdb kept only the in-frame ones, dropping some. Among fewer than 55,000 clones listed, more than 70% were seen once. Of note for this clone: Its antigen is unknown.

Sequencing was preceded by expansion of antigen-specific CD4+ T cells with viral peptide pools in the ViraFEST assay. Subsequent to less than eleven days of culture, CD4+ T cells were isolated. People in the vaccine group had not been infected with SARS-CoV-2 before, and their nucleocapsid antibodies were negative. The CDR3 length is 21 residues. Sample: CD4+ T cells from PBMCs cultured with HCoV-OC43 spike peptides, taken before COVID-19 vaccination. As to subset: HCoV-OC43 spike overlapping peptide pool stimulation. The sequence came from a human donor who received a COVID-19 vaccine. The chain is built from TRBV21-1 and TRBJ2-7; the table's D gene call, TRBD1, was not cross checked with the DNA. TRBV21-1 is listed as a pseudogene. The CDR3 DNA is TGTGCCCCACCTATCAACAGCAGGGGACAGGAGGAACCAAACAGCTCCTACGAGCAGTACGTC. This translates into CAPPINSRGQEEPNSSYEQYV.